The 7 T cell receptor beta chains given below trace back to one sample, sequenced in a study of blood T cell repertoires in COVID-19. Measured with immunoSEQ multiplex PCR; TCRdb has only the in-frame clones, and not every one. The sample shows 380,000 or so clones, around 92% of them seen only once. Sequenced material: peripheral blood. The receptors originated from a man aged 35 to 55 with acute or convalescent COVID-19.

J is TRBJ2-2 and V is TRBV7-3; D is possibly TRBD2 (5 bases). This CDR3 region has 16 residues. V was clipped by 1 base and J by 5 bases, with 14 bases between them. Germline CDR1 SGHTA, CDR2 FQGTGA. In nucleotides, the CDR3 is TGTGCCAGCAGCTTAATGGCCGGGGTGATTACCGGGGAGCTGTTTTTT. Its protein is CASSLMAGVITGELFF.

The J gene is TRBJ1-5, the V gene TRBV9, with 8 bases matching TRBD1. This CDR3 comprises 15 residues. Germline V lookup: CDR1 SGDLS, CDR2 YYNGEE. With V trimmed by 0 bases and J by 5 bases, 4 bases remained unmatched. CDR3 DNA: TGTGCCAGCAGCGTAGGGGCAGGGGGCGATCAGCCCCAGCATTTT. This translates into CASSVGAGGDQPQHF.

The chain employs TRBV12-3 or TRBV12-4 and TRBJ1-4; D is unclear. V lost 1 base and J lost 8, with 5 bases in between. The CDR3 covers 12 residues. The CDR3 reads CASSLVREKLFF. The CDR3 coding sequence is TGTGCCAGCAGTTTAGTCCGGGAAAAACTGTTTTTT.

In this sample, this clone turned up a few times. This chain joins TRBV5-5 and TRBJ1-2; D gene unclear. The germline gives CDR1 SGHKS, CDR2 YYEKEE (reference sequence). V was clipped by 0 bases and J by 6 bases, with 6 bases between them. CDR3 length: 12 amino acids. The CDR3 nucleotides are TGTGCCAGCAGCTTGGCGGTGGATGGCTACACCTTC. Its translation: CASSLAVDGYTF. Drawing the rest from reference TRBV5-5 and TRBJ1-2, the complete variable domain is DAGVTQSPTHLIKTRGQQVTLRCSPISGHKSVSWYQQVLGQGPQFIFQYYEKEERGRGNFPDRFSARQFPNYSSELNVNALLLGDSALYLCASSLAVDGYTFGSGTRLTVV.

The chain joins TRBV4-1 to TRBJ1-5; TRBD1 matches at 7 bases. Germline V lookup: CDR1 MGHRA, CDR2 YSYEKL. The length of the CDR3 is 16 residues. With 1 base clipped from V and 1 base from J, the junction kept 4 bases outside the gene matches. The CDR3 DNA reads TGCGCCAGCAGCCAAGTATCCAGGGGGAGCAATCAGCCCCAGCATTTT. Its protein product is CASSQVSRGSNQPQHF.

The chain uses TRBV9 and TRBJ2-1, with D perhaps matching TRBD1 (5 bases). Looked up from germline, CDR1 is SGDLS and CDR2 is YYNGEE. V was clipped by 2 bases and J by 16 bases, with 22 bases between them. The CDR3 runs to 14 residues. The CDR3 bases are TGTGCCAGCAGCGTCGATCTTTCCACGGCAGGGCCCTTCTTC. It translates to CASSVDLSTAGPFF.

The genes are TRBV27 and TRBJ2-7; 11 bases line up with TRBD2. The V gene's germline CDR1 is MNHEY and CDR2 SMNVEV (reference sequence). The CDR3 extends over 16 amino acids. J gave up 3 bases and V 4 bases, and 8 bases lay outside the gene matches. DNA for the CDR3: TGTGCCAGCAGTTCTGATAGCGGGAGGGCCTACTACGAGCAGTACTTC. Residues: CASSSDSGRAYYEQYF.